Reported below is one T cell receptor beta chain. Its antigen is currently unknown. This record belongs to a study of T cell repertoires in cytomegalovirus infection. Study context: Epitope selection comprised recently identified HLA-C-restricted CMV epitopes and well-studied HLA-B-restricted CMV epitopes. Both CMV infection and a matching HLA type were indicated by public TCR beta signatures. Study conclusions and caveats: Predominance within the ex vivo response was attributable to HLA-C-restricted CMV-specific TCR beta clonotypes.

TCRdb redid the calling of the reads with MiXCR, one entry per CDR3 protein. The profile shows around 900,000 distinct CDR3 sequences, around 29% of them singletons. Germline loops: CDR1 SGHRS, CDR2 YFSETQ. Deletions cut 0 bases from V and 4 bases from J, with 13 bases between. This CDR3 has 15 residues. The sequences come from cultured CD8+ T cells from PBMCs, collected from culture after CMV antigen stimulation. The rearrangement links TRBV5-1 to TRBJ1-1; tentative D call: TRBD1 (6 bases). This sequence originates from a human donor in good health (CMV status not recorded). Some clones in this sample may be carry-over from other donors' samples. The CDR3 region is CASSLAEGDLTEAFF. The CDR3, as DNA: TGCGCCAGCAGCTTGGCCGAGGGGGACCTCACTGAAGCTTTCTTT. Supplemented by reference TRBV5-1 and TRBJ1-1, the full variable domain reads KAGVTQTPRYLIKTRGQQVTLSCSPISGHRSVSWYQQTPGQGLQFLFEYFSETQRNKGNFPGRFSGRQFSNSRSEMNVSTLELGDSALYLCASSLAEGDLTEAFFGQGTRLTVV.